Listed below are T cell receptor beta chains from one sample, sequenced in a study of cytomegalovirus exposure and HLA in healthy donors. TCRdb's copy holds only in-frame clones and misses some; the assay was immunoSEQ multiplex PCR. Here the sample spans roughly 190,000 clones, about 89% being singletons. The sample consisted of PBMCs. These receptors all come from a man aged 30 to 45 in good health and CMV-seropositive. CDR3s include the opening cysteine and the closing phenylalanine or tryptophan. A D gene is named only where the DNA matches it firmly.

d_call | v_call | cdr3_aa
NA | TRBV7-9 | CASSPSRGKVSSSYNEQFF
TRBD2 | TRBV9 | CASSVTSGRGNIQYF
NA | TRBV5-1 | CASRASSGNTIYF
NA | TRBV5-1 | CASSLSEQGYGEKLFF
NA | TRBV2 | CASSASGNTGELFF
TRBD1 | TRBV6-1 | CASSDTAGTAYYEQYF
TRBD2 | TRBV5-1 | CASSLALAGGDNEQFF
NA | TRBV7-2 | CASSRTLGRTEAFF
NA | TRBV6-5 | CASSEQGQPQHF
NA | TRBV5-1 | CASSPGGTGNTIYF
NA | TRBV7-3 | CASSLTSVGELFF
NA | TRBV9 | CASSQEGSTDTQYF
NA | TRBV19 | CASRRGRDTQYF
TRBD2 | TRBV14 | CASSQLLAGGSDEQFF
NA | TRBV6-1 | CASSERGQDTEAFF
NA | TRBV5-1 | CASSVAVDTGELFF
TRBD1 | TRBV6-5 | CASTRQGYTGELFF
TRBD2 | TRBV19 | CASSVPPPSGSNTGELFF
TRBD1 | TRBV9 | CASSASRDRGRNYGYTF
NA | TRBV11-2 | CASTQSETGGLKNIQYF
NA | TRBV5-1 | CASSFGGAGTGELFF
TRBD2 | TRBV11-2 | CASSLGGSTDTQYF
NA | TRBV6-5 | CASSYSGTGSEKLFF
NA | TRBV9 | CASSPPVWGEQYF
NA | TRBV20-1 | CSARIQETQYF
TRBD2 | TRBV9 | CASSQLHLADHTQYF
NA | TRBV30 | CAWSQGNGQPQHF
TRBD1 | TRBV7-9 | CASSTTTGTYEQYF
NA | TRBV7-2 | CASSPLLRSALAGIYEQYF
NA | TRBV6-6 | CASSSDVYGGYTF
TRBD1 | TRBV7-6 | CASSTGQGARNEQFF
NA | TRBV2 | CASSAWGDSTSEQYF
TRBD2 | TRBV12-5 | CASGLSGERGNEQYF
NA | TRBV9 | CASTPWEDSNTEAFF
TRBD1 | TRBV5-1 | CASSSDRQGVDEKLFF
TRBD1 | TRBV12-5 | CASGLVTQGWGGETQYF
NA | TRBV9 | CASSVEGGFTSEQYF
TRBD1 | TRBV5-1 | CASSFRDRAYEQYF
NA | TRBV6-5 | CASRLTISSNQPQHF
NA | TRBV30 | CAWSGGSGYEQYF
TRBD1 | TRBV5-1 | CASSLHSGGDYGYTF
TRBD1 | TRBV4-3 | CASSQHGTGVTGELFF
TRBD2 | TRBV9 | CASSPGRGSTGELFF
NA | TRBV2 | CASSESWGQPQHF
NA | TRBV27 | CASSSTGYAEKLFF
TRBD2 | TRBV7-9 | CASSFLGGSTSETQYF
NA | TRBV30 | CAGQELNGLQHF
NA | TRBV11-2 | CASSFIRGQETQYF
NA | TRBV9 | CASSVAGVNEKLFF
TRBD2 | TRBV5-1 | CASSLASGRIPTDTQYF
TRBD1 | TRBV4-1 | CASSQAGTGGANEKLFF
NA | TRBV6-5 | CASSYVLPGKWYGYTF
NA | TRBV1 | CTSSQDHTHYEQYF